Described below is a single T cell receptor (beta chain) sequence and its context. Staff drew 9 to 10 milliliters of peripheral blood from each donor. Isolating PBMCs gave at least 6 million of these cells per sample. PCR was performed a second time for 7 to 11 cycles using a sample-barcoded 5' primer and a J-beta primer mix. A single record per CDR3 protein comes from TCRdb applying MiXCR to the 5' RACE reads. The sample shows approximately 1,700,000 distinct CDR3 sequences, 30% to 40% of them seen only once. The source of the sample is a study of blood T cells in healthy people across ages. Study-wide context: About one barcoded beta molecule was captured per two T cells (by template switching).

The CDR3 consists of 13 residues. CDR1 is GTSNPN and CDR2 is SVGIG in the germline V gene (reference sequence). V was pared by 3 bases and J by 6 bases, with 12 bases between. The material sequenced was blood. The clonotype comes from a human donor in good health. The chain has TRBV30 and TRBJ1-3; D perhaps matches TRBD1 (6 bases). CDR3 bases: TGTGCCTGGAGGGTACAGGGTAAAAACACCATATATTTT. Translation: CAWRVQGKNTIYF.